This TCR beta chain was sequenced during a study of CD8 T cells in Susac syndrome. Random hexamers were used to reverse transcribe the RNA input (about 0.45 to 1 ug). TCRdb re-derived calls from the immunoSEQ multiplex PCR reads in MiXCR, one entry per CDR3 protein. The repertoire includes under 200,000 distinct CDR3 sequences, roughly 92% of them detected once, and roughly 0.12% sits in the top ten. The V end lost 7 bases, the J end lost 0 bases, and 10 bases lay between the germline ends. Germline V gene lookup returns CDR1 MNHEY and CDR2 SMNVEV (reference sequence). The CDR3 loop spans 15 amino acids.

Sequencing was performed on CD4+ T cells from PBMCs. The receptor comes from a human donor with Susac syndrome. The chain uses TRBV27 and TRBJ1-6; no clear D. CDR3 in amino acids: CASTPSSSYNSPLHF. CDR3 coding DNA: TGTGCCAGCACTCCGTCCAGCTCCTATAATTCACCCCTCCACTTT.